These T cell receptor beta chains were read from a single sample in a study of memory CD4+ T cells and cytomegalovirus serostatus. Sequencing was performed with immunoSEQ multiplex PCR; in TCRdb, only in-frame clones are kept and a portion is missing. The table has 45,000 to 55,000 clones, 78% seen once. Sequencing was carried out using memory CD4+ T cells from blood. The receptors here all came from an adult in good health and CMV-seronegative. The CDR3 runs from the conserved cysteine through the conserved F or W. D genes are given only for firm matches. Clone size is not always given. Where it is, it says once, few, many or a class for expanded clones.

j_call: TRBJ1-3
v_call: TRBV6-1
clone_size: NA
d_call: NA
cdr3_aa: CASSEGSQVPDTIYF
cdr3_nt: TGTGCCAGCAGTGAGGGCAGTCAAGTACCCGACACCATATATTTT

j_call: TRBJ2-3
v_call: TRBV11-2
clone_size: NA
d_call: TRBD1
cdr3_aa: CASSLTGGRYTDTQYF
cdr3_nt: TGTGCCAGCAGCCTCACAGGGGGAAGGTACACAGATACGCAGTATTTT

j_call: TRBJ2-7
v_call: TRBV28
clone_size: once
d_call: NA
cdr3_aa: CASSLYSGEQYF
cdr3_nt: TGTGCCAGCAGTTTGTATTCGGGGGAGCAGTACTTC

j_call: TRBJ1-2
v_call: TRBV19
clone_size: NA
d_call: TRBD1
cdr3_aa: CASSIDRAGGYTF
cdr3_nt: TGTGCCAGTAGTATCGACAGGGCTGGGGGCTACACCTTC

j_call: TRBJ1-5
v_call: TRBV4-1
clone_size: NA
d_call: TRBD1
cdr3_aa: CASSHRDRGTIKPQHF
cdr3_nt: TGCGCCAGCAGCCACCGAGACAGGGGGACAATCAAGCCCCAGCATTTT

j_call: TRBJ2-3
v_call: TRBV7-9
clone_size: NA
d_call: NA
cdr3_aa: CASLVVGTDTQYF
cdr3_nt: TGTGCCAGCTTGGTTGTGGGCACAGATACGCAGTATTTT

j_call: TRBJ2-7
v_call: TRBV11-2
clone_size: NA
d_call: TRBD2
cdr3_aa: CASRPLSGREGHEQYF
cdr3_nt: TGTGCCAGCAGACCCCTGAGCGGGAGGGAGGGCCACGAGCAGTACTTC

j_call: TRBJ2-1
v_call: TRBV4-2
clone_size: NA
d_call: NA
cdr3_aa: CASSLRLSSYNEQFF
cdr3_nt: TGTGCCAGCAGCCTGCGGTTAAGCTCCTACAATGAGCAGTTCTTC

j_call: TRBJ2-1
v_call: TRBV29-1
clone_size: NA
d_call: TRBD2
cdr3_aa: CSGDGTSGRGNEQFF
cdr3_nt: TGCAGCGGGGATGGGACTAGCGGGAGGGGTAATGAGCAGTTCTTC

j_call: TRBJ2-2
v_call: TRBV5-1
clone_size: NA
d_call: TRBD2
cdr3_aa: CASSTIPGLAGGTGELFF
cdr3_nt: TGCGCCAGCAGCACCATTCCGGGACTAGCGGGAGGCACCGGGGAGCTGTTTTTT

j_call: TRBJ2-3
v_call: TRBV18
clone_size: NA
d_call: NA
cdr3_aa: CASSPNGDTQYF
cdr3_nt: TGTGCCAGCTCACCGAATGGAGATACGCAGTATTTT

j_call: TRBJ2-7
v_call: TRBV14
clone_size: NA
d_call: NA
cdr3_aa: CASSRRDGRSYEQYF
cdr3_nt: TGTGCCAGCAGCCGCCGGGACGGCCGGTCCTACGAGCAGTACTTC

j_call: TRBJ1-4
v_call: TRBV28
clone_size: once
d_call: TRBD1
cdr3_aa: CASGPGQANEKLFF
cdr3_nt: TGTGCCAGTGGGCCGGGACAGGCGAATGAAAAACTGTTTTTT

j_call: TRBJ1-1
v_call: TRBV19
clone_size: NA
d_call: TRBD1
cdr3_aa: CASRKTGGRTEAFF
cdr3_nt: TGTGCCAGTAGGAAGACAGGGGGCCGTACTGAAGCTTTCTTT

j_call: TRBJ1-4
v_call: TRBV9
clone_size: NA
d_call: TRBD1
cdr3_aa: CASSLRTGDDEKLFF
cdr3_nt: TGTGCCAGCAGCTTACGGACAGGGGATGATGAAAAACTGTTTTTT

j_call: TRBJ2-7
v_call: TRBV21-1
clone_size: NA
d_call: NA
cdr3_aa: CASSKDGRAPCSYEQYF
cdr3_nt: TGTGCCAGCAGCAAAGACGGACGGGCGCCATGCTCCTACGAGCAGTACTTC

j_call: TRBJ2-7
v_call: TRBV5-1
clone_size: few
d_call: TRBD2
cdr3_aa: CASSLSTSGRALTYEQYF
cdr3_nt: TGCGCCAGCAGCTTGTCGACGAGCGGGAGGGCCCTCACCTACGAGCAGTACTTC

j_call: TRBJ1-1
v_call: TRBV2
clone_size: NA
d_call: NA
cdr3_aa: CASTGTVNTEAFF
cdr3_nt: TGTGCCAGCACAGGAACAGTGAACACTGAAGCTTTCTTT

j_call: TRBJ1-5
v_call: TRBV28
clone_size: NA
d_call: NA
cdr3_aa: CASTARGRGQPQHF
cdr3_nt: TGTGCCAGCACCGCAAGGGGTAGGGGTCAGCCCCAGCATTTT

j_call: TRBJ2-1
v_call: TRBV7-9
clone_size: NA
d_call: TRBD2
cdr3_aa: CASSRGSSGRPKGGDEQFF
cdr3_nt: TGTGCCAGCAGCCGCGGGTCTAGCGGGAGGCCCAAGGGGGGCGATGAGCAGTTCTTC

j_call: TRBJ1-1
v_call: TRBV2
clone_size: NA
d_call: NA
cdr3_aa: CASSPGQVRNTEAFF
cdr3_nt: TGTGCCAGCAGCCCGGGGCAAGTCAGGAACACTGAAGCTTTCTTT

j_call: TRBJ2-5
v_call: TRBV18
clone_size: NA
d_call: NA
cdr3_aa: CASSSGSQETQYF
cdr3_nt: TGTGCCAGCTCGTCCGGGAGTCAAGAGACCCAGTACTTC

j_call: TRBJ1-1
v_call: TRBV27
clone_size: NA
d_call: TRBD1
cdr3_aa: CASRLQGVYTEAFF
cdr3_nt: TGTGCCAGCAGACTACAGGGGGTTTATACTGAAGCTTTCTTT

j_call: TRBJ2-2
v_call: TRBV28
clone_size: NA
d_call: NA
cdr3_aa: CASTPEDGTGELFF
cdr3_nt: TGTGCCAGCACCCCCGAGGACGGGACCGGGGAGCTGTTTTTT

j_call: TRBJ2-2
v_call: TRBV18
clone_size: NA
d_call: TRBD2
cdr3_aa: CASSAGTSGTTGELFF
cdr3_nt: TGTGCCAGCTCAGCGGGGACTAGCGGAACCACCGGGGAGCTGTTTTTT

j_call: TRBJ2-3
v_call: TRBV7-3
clone_size: once
d_call: NA
cdr3_aa: CASSSSPSTDTQYF
cdr3_nt: TGTGCCAGCAGCTCGAGCCCTAGCACAGATACGCAGTATTTT

j_call: TRBJ2-7
v_call: TRBV6-5
clone_size: NA
d_call: TRBD2
cdr3_aa: CASSYSTSGEYEQYF
cdr3_nt: TGTGCCAGCAGTTACTCGACTAGCGGGGAATACGAGCAGTACTTC

j_call: TRBJ2-7
v_call: TRBV25-1
clone_size: NA
d_call: TRBD2
cdr3_aa: CASSLARGGLTYEQYF
cdr3_nt: TGTGCCAGCAGTTTGGCCCGGGGGGGGCTAACTTACGAGCAGTACTTC

j_call: TRBJ1-1
v_call: TRBV7-8
clone_size: NA
d_call: NA
cdr3_aa: CASSSLGNGVAFF
cdr3_nt: TGTGCCAGCAGCTCCCTGGGGAATGGGGTAGCTTTCTTT

j_call: TRBJ1-5
v_call: TRBV28
clone_size: NA
d_call: NA
cdr3_aa: CASREQELRQPQHF
cdr3_nt: TGTGCCAGCAGGGAACAGGAGCTGCGGCAGCCCCAGCATTTT

j_call: TRBJ1-4
v_call: TRBV18
clone_size: NA
d_call: NA
cdr3_aa: CASSGSGATNEKLFF
cdr3_nt: TGTGCCAGCTCAGGTTCAGGGGCAACTAATGAAAAACTGTTTTTT